The 17 T cell receptor beta chains listed next were all sequenced from one sample in a study of cytomegalovirus exposure and HLA in healthy donors. The PCR used 60 Vbeta and 13 Jbeta primers. Generated by immunoSEQ multiplex PCR, the TCRdb table keeps only in-frame clones and is missing some. The repertoire consists of about 130,000 clones, with roughly 80% occurring once and the leading ten covering 3.3%. Sequences were obtained from PBMCs. Receptors originate from a woman aged 45-60 years in good health and CMV-seronegative.

Worth noting for this clone: Germline is not matched at one junction end, which may reflect a read error. The V gene is TRBV7-3, the J gene TRBJ2-7; 8 bases map to TRBD1. Germline CDR1 and CDR2: SGHTA and FQGTGA. The CDR3 sequence is 15 residues long. CDR3 in amino acids: CSSSAQGQGASEQYF. The CDR3 DNA follows: TGTTCCAGCAGCGCCCAGGGGCAGGGGGCGAGCGAGCAGTACTTC.

This sequence joins TRBV18 and TRBJ2-2; D gene ambiguous. This CDR3 comprises 12 residues. Trimming removed 3 bases from V and 5 bases from J, with 4 bases in between. The germline V gene has CDR1 KGHSH and CDR2 LQKENI. The DNA of the CDR3 is TGTGCCAGCTCACCTACTACCGGGGAGCTGTTTTTT. It translates to CASSPTTGELFF.

The genes are TRBV10-3 and TRBJ1-2; D not resolved. The V gene's germline CDR1 is ENHRY and CDR2 SYGVKD. V gave up 4 bases and J gave up 6 bases, with 6 bases separating them. The CDR3 spans 11 residues. The CDR3, as DNA: TGTGCCATCAGTGGCGGGGATGGCTACACCTTC. Residues: CAISGGDGYTF.

The rearrangement uses TRBV29-1 and TRBJ2-1; TRBD2 matches at 7 bases. Germline values: CDR1 SQVTM, CDR2 ANQGSEA. This CDR3 is built from 14 residues. Trimming cost V 2 bases and J 4 bases; bases outside gene matches: 5. The CDR3 DNA reads as TGCAGCGTTGAATCTAGCGGAGTTTACAATGAGCAGTTCTTC. Protein: CSVESSGVYNEQFF.

The chain uses TRBV27 and TRBJ2-1; 7 bases line up with TRBD2. Germline-derived CDR1 and CDR2 are MNHEY and SMNVEV (reference sequence). The V and J ends lost 3 bases and 3 bases, in that order; junction bases with no gene match: 8. The CDR3 contains 16 residues. The CDR3 nucleotides read TGTGCCAGCAGTTTTTCGGCGGGAGTTTTCTACAATGAGCAGTTCTTC. It yields the protein CASSFSAGVFYNEQFF.

This clone was counted a single time. The CDR3 is CASSFRDRPSYEQYF. CDR3 sequence (DNA): TGCGCCAGCAGCTTCCGGGACAGGCCCTCCTACGAGCAGTACTTC. The chain carries TRBV4-1 and TRBJ2-5; TRBD1 aligns across 8 bases. Judging by the DNA end, TRBJ2-7 fits better; the J call may be wrong. The CDR3 totals 15 residues. Germline V gene data show CDR1 as MGHRA and CDR2 as YSYEKL.

V is TRBV4-3 and J is TRBJ2-2; 8 bases are shared with TRBD1. Trimming removed 2 bases from V and 3 bases from J; junction bases left unmatched: 5. In germline, CDR1 is LGHNA, CDR2 YSLEER. The CDR3 is 16 amino acids. The CDR3 protein is CASSQSGGSDTGELFF. Here the CDR3 DNA reads TGCGCCAGCAGCCAATCAGGGGGCTCGGACACCGGGGAGCTGTTTTTT.

The CDR3 DNA follows: TGTGCCAGCAGGGCTGCGACAGCTTCTGGAAACACCATATATTTT. Its protein product is CASRAATASGNTIYF. V gene TRBV28 combines with J gene TRBJ1-3; the D gene is possibly TRBD1 (5 bases). The CDR3 sequence is 15 residues long. V lost 6 bases and J 1 base, leaving 13 bases between the germline ends. Germline loops: CDR1 MDHEN, CDR2 SYDVKM.

This chain joins TRBV6-6 and TRBJ2-7; a possible D gene is TRBD2 (6 bases). CDR1 is MNHNY, CDR2 SVGAGI, per germline (reference sequence). The CDR3 contains 14 residues. V was shortened by 6 bases and J by 5 bases, with 17 bases between the two germline ends. The CDR3 DNA follows: TGTGCCAGCAGATGGCAGGGAGGATATAACGAGCAGTACTTC. It yields the protein CASRWQGGYNEQYF.

This clone was detected once. This chain's CDR3 is CASSLYAGQGPNEKLFF. The CDR3, as DNA: TGTGCCAGCAGCTTGTACGCAGGACAGGGACCTAATGAAAAACTGTTTTTT. This chain uses TRBV5-6 with TRBJ1-4, with 8 bases matching TRBD1. Looked up from germline, CDR1 is SGHDT and CDR2 is YYEEEE. The CDR3 has 17 amino acids. V was pared by 1 base and J by 3 bases, with 8 bases of the junction left unmatched.

V is TRBV7-9 and J is TRBJ2-1; TRBD2 agrees at 9 bases. CDR1 and CDR2 from the germline V gene are SEHNR and FQNEAQ (reference sequence). The V and J ends lost 5 bases and 7 bases, in that order; junction bases with no gene match: 3. The CDR3 has 13 residues. CDR3 amino acids: CASSPSGANEQFF. The CDR3 DNA reads as TGTGCCAGCAGCCCTAGCGGGGCAAATGAGCAGTTCTTC.

The chain is built from TRBV19 and TRBJ2-5; 7 nucleotides agree with TRBD2. V trimming: 3 bases; J trimming: 5 bases; junction bases outside the gene matches: 6. The CDR3 contains 14 residues. Germline CDR1 LNHDA, CDR2 SQIVND (reference sequence). This CDR3 reads CASSMDRDYETQYF. As DNA, the CDR3 is TGTGCCAGTAGTATGGACCGGGACTACGAGACCCAGTACTTC.

The rearrangement uses TRBV6-5 and TRBJ2-1, with TRBD2 matching over 7 bases. Germline loops: CDR1 MNHEY, CDR2 SVGAGI. This CDR3 contains 15 residues. V shed 5 bases and J 6 bases; nucleotides not matched to a gene: 10. CDR3 amino acids: CASSLKRGNSNEQFF. The CDR3 nucleotides are TGTGCCAGCAGTCTGAAGCGGGGTAACAGCAATGAGCAGTTCTTC.

The J gene is TRBJ1-2, the V gene TRBV9; tentative D call: TRBD1 (6 bases). CDR3 length equals 15 residues. The germline V and J ends were trimmed by 3 bases and 2 bases, with 14 bases remaining between them. CDR1 SGDLS and CDR2 YYNGEE come from the germline V gene. The CDR3 reads CASSGGGGGNYGYTF. Here the CDR3 DNA reads TGTGCCAGCAGCGGAGGCGGGGGGGGCAACTATGGCTACACCTTC.

For the CDR3, the DNA is TGTGCCAGCTCACGGGGACAGACGCTTACTAACTATGGCTACACCTTC. Translated, it gives CASSRGQTLTNYGYTF. V usage is TRBV18 and J usage is TRBJ1-2; TRBD1 matches 7 bases. V gave up 4 bases and J gave up 0 bases; unmatched junction bases: 8. The CDR3 length is 16 residues. Germline loops: CDR1 KGHSH, CDR2 LQKENI. Full variable domain (remainder filled in from reference TRBV18 and TRBJ1-2): NAGVMQNPRHLVRRRGQEARLRCSPMKGHSHVYWYRQLPEEGLKFMVYLQKENIIDESGMPKERFSAEFPKEGPSILRIQQVVRGDSAAYFCASSRGQTLTNYGYTFGSGTRLTVV.

The V gene is TRBV28, the J gene TRBJ1-1, with D possibly TRBD1 on 5 matching bases. The CDR3 spans 15 residues. V was trimmed by 6 bases and J by 1 base, leaving 15 bases between them. Germline V gene lookup returns CDR1 MDHEN and CDR2 SYDVKM. CDR3 coding DNA: TGTGCCAGCAGGGTACAGGTCCAGGGGAACACTGAAGCTTTCTTT. Protein product: CASRVQVQGNTEAFF.

The CDR3 loop is CASGRVMIDSPLHF. CDR3 nucleotide sequence: TGTGCCAGCGGCAGGGTAATGATCGATTCACCCCTCCACTTT. The chain joins TRBV7-3 to TRBJ1-6; the D gene is possibly TRBD1 (5 bases). The V end lost 8 bases, the J end lost 8 bases, and 16 bases lay between the germline ends. The germline V gene has CDR1 SGHTA and CDR2 FQGTGA. CDR3 length equals 14 residues.